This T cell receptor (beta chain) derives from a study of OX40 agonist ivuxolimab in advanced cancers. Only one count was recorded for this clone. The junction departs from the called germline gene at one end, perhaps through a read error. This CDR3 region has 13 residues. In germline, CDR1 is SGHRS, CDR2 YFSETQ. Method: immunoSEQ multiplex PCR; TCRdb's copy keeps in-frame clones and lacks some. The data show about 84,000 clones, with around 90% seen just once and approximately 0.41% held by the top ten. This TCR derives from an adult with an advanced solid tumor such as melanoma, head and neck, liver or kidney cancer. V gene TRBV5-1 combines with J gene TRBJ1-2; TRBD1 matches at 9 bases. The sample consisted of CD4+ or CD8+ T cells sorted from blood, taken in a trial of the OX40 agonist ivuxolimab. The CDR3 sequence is CASSRDRVGGYTF. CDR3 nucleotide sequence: TGTGCCAGCAGCCGGGACAGGGTCGGCGGCTACACCTTC.